This TCR beta chain emerged from a study of cytomegalovirus exposure and HLA in healthy donors. Turning to the study itself: The approximately 610 first-cohort repertoires shared a platform with the roughly 110 validation repertoires, as reported in a later analysis. General study results and limits: The TCR clusters that emerged in the first cohort tended, a later analysis found, to co-occur in the 95 to 150 validation repertoires. The authors listed some 160 TCR beta chains as cytomegalovirus-associated. There were a few CMV-associated chains whose specificity for CMV antigens was confirmed in vitro.

A note on this clone: What it binds is not known.

Produced via immunoSEQ multiplex PCR; TCRdb's table is partial and in-frame only. The sample holds 250,000 to 300,000 clones, around 86% seen once. This TCR derives from a woman under 30 in good health and CMV-seronegative. Sequencing was done on a sample of PBMCs.

This chain's CDR3 is CASSLVEGADGYTF. The CDR3 DNA follows: TGTGCCAGCAGCTTAGTGGAGGGGGCCGATGGCTACACCTTC. The V call is TRBV7-9, the J call TRBJ1-2, with TRBD1 matching over 7 bases. The length of the CDR3 is 14 residues. J lost 6 bases, V lost 1 base, and 5 bases had no gene match. The germline V gene encodes CDR1 SEHNR and CDR2 FQNEAQ (reference sequence).